Shown below are 6 T cell receptor beta chains from a single sample sequenced in a study of siplizumab effects on memory and regulatory T cells. Assay: immunoSEQ multiplex PCR; the TCRdb copy retains only in-frame clones and omits some. The table shows 99,000 or so clones, with approximately 93% occurring only once. The material sequenced was Tregs sorted from blood. These receptors were collected from a human donor in good health.

The rearrangement links TRBV2 to TRBJ1-2; 8 bases are shared with TRBD1. Germline V gives CDR1 SNHLY, CDR2 FYNNEI. V shed 8 bases, J shed 3 bases, and the junction held 8 bases outside the gene matches. This CDR3 is built from 14 residues. CDR3 DNA sequence: TGTGCCAGCGCCAGGGGGCGCCGCGACTATGGCTACACCTTC. Encoded protein: CASARGRRDYGYTF. Full variable domain (rest looked up from reference TRBV2 and TRBJ1-2): EPEVTQTPSHQVTQMGQEVILRCVPISNHLYFYWYRQILGQKVEFLVSFYNNEISEKSEIFDDQFSVERPDGSNFTLKIRSTKLEDSAMYFCASARGRRDYGYTFGSGTRLTVV.

The chain joins TRBV11-2 to TRBJ2-2, with 8 bases matching TRBD1. The CDR3 runs 14 residues. CDR1 and CDR2 (germline): SGHAT, FQNNGV. V was clipped by 4 bases and J by 4 bases; unmatched bases: 2. The DNA for the CDR3 is TGTGCCAGCAGCTCCGGACAGGGCACCGGGGAGCTGTTTTTT. Translating gives CASSSGQGTGELFF.

This chain uses TRBV18 with TRBJ2-7; D uncertain. The CDR3 loop spans 16 amino acids. The V and J ends lost 1 base and 6 bases respectively, with 19 bases between them. Per the germline V gene, CDR1 is KGHSH and CDR2 is LQKENI. In DNA, the CDR3 is TGTGCCAGCTCACCACTTTTGGTACCTCTTTACGGCGAGCAGTACTTC. This gives the protein CASSPLLVPLYGEQYF.

This clone has more than one count but fewer than ten. The rearrangement uses TRBV5-1 and TRBJ2-7, with D unclear. Germline assignment: CDR1 SGHRS and CDR2 YFSETQ. The CDR3 runs to 21 residues. The germline V and J ends were trimmed by 4 bases and 4 bases, with 36 bases remaining between them. CDR3 bases: TGCGCCAGCAGCCAACCTGCTTTAGGAGCCCAAACCCAACTTTTCGCGTACGAGCAGTACTTC. Its translation: CASSQPALGAQTQLFAYEQYF.

This clone appeared a single time. The V call is TRBV10-3, the J call TRBJ2-1; D is unclear. This CDR3 contains 16 residues. Germline CDR1 ENHRY, CDR2 SYGVKD. The V end lost 2 bases, the J end lost 0 bases, and 11 bases lay between the germline ends. The CDR3 region is CAISEGSRFSYNEQFF. The CDR3 region has the DNA TGTGCCATCAGTGAGGGATCTAGGTTCTCCTACAATGAGCAGTTCTTC.

The V gene is TRBV5-4, the J gene TRBJ1-1; 7 positions agree with TRBD1. The CDR3 is 19 residues long. V shed 1 base and J 1 base; nucleotides not matched to a gene: 16. The germline gives CDR1 SGHNT, CDR2 YYREEE (reference sequence). The CDR3 loop reads CASSLKGAVPAVSNTEAFF. CDR3 nucleotides: TGTGCCAGCAGCTTGAAGGGGGCGGTCCCGGCGGTGTCGAACACTGAAGCTTTCTTT.